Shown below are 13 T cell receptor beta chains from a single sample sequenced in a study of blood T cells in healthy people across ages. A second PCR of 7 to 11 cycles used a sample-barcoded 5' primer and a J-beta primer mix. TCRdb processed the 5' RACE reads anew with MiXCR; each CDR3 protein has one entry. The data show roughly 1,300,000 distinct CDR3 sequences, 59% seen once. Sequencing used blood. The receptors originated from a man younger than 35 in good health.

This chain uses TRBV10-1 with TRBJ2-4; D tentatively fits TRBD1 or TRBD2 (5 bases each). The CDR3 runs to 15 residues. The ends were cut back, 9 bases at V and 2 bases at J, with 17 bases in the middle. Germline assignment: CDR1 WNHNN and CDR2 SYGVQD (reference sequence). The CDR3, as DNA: TGCGCCAGTCTATGGGCCCGGGACCCCAAAAACATTCAGTACTTC. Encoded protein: CASLWARDPKNIQYF.

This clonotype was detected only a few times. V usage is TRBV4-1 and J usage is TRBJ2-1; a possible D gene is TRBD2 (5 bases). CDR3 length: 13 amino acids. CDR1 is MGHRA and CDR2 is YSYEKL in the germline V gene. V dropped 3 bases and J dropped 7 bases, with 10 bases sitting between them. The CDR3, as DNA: TGCGCCAGCAGCCAGGCGACGGGGAATGAGCAGTTCTTC. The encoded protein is CASSQATGNEQFF.

CDR3 in DNA: TGTGCCACCAGATCCTATCACGCAGGTATCGAGCAGTTCTTC. Its protein is CATRSYHAGIEQFF. The chain is built from TRBV15 and TRBJ2-1; D remains ambiguous. The CDR3 runs to 14 residues. The germline CDR1 and CDR2 sequences are LNHNV and YYDKDF (reference sequence). Trimming shortened V by 6 bases and J by 10 bases, and 19 bases separated the two germline ends.

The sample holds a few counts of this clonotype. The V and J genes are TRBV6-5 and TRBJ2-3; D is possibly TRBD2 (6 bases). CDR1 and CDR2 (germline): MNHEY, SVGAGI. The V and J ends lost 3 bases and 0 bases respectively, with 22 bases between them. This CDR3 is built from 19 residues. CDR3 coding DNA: TGTGCCAGCAGTTATTTCCCAGTCCGGAGGGACTTAAGCACAGATACGCAGTATTTT. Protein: CASSYFPVRRDLSTDTQYF.

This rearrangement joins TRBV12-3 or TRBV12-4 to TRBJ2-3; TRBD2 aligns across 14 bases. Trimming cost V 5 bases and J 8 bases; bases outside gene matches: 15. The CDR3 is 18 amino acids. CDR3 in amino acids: CASSPGLRLAGGQGTQYF. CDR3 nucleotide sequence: TGTGCCAGCAGTCCAGGGCTCCGACTAGCGGGGGGGCAAGGTACGCAGTATTTT.

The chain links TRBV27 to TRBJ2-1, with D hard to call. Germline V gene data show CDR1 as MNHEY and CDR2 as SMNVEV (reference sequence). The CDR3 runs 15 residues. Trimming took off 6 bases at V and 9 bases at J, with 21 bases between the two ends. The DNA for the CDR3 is TGTGCCAGCAGGCCAAGGCCGACGACGGTGGGTGAGCAGTTCTTC. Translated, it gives CASRPRPTTVGEQFF.

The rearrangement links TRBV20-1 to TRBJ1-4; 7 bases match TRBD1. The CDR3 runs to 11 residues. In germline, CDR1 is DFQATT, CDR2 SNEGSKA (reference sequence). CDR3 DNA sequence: TGCAAGGTCAGGGGGAATGAAAAACTGTTTTTT. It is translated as CKVRGNEKLFF.

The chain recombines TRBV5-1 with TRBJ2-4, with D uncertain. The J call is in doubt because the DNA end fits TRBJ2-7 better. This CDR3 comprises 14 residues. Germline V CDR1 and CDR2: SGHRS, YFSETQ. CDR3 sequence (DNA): TGCGCCAGCAGCAAAGGACGAGCGACCTACGAGCAGTACTTC. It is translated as CASSKGRATYEQYF.

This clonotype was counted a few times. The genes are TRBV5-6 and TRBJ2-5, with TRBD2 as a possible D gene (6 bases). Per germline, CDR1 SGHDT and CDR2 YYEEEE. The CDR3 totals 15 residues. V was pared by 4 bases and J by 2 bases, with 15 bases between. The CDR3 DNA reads TGTGCCAGCAGCCCTAGCGAATTCCAGCAAGAGACCCAGTACTTC. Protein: CASSPSEFQQETQYF.

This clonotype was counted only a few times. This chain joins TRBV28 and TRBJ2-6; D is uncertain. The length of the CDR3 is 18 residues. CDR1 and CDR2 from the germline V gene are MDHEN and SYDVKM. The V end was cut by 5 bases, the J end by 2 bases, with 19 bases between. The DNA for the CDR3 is TGTGCCAGCAGTCACCCAAATATGGATCAGGCTGGGGCCAACGTCCTGACTTTC. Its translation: CASSHPNMDQAGANVLTF.

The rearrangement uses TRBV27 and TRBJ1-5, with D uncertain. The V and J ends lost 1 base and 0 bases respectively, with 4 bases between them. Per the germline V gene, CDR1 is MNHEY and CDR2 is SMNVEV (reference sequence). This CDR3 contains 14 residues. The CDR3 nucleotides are TGTGCCAGCAGTTTATATTTTAGCAATCAGCCCCAGCATTTT. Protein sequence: CASSLYFSNQPQHF.

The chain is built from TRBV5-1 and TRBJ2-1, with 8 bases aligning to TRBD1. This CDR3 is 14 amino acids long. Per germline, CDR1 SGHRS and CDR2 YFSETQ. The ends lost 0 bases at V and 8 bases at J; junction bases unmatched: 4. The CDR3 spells CASSLDQGAHEQFF. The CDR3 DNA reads TGCGCCAGCAGCTTGGACCAGGGGGCCCATGAGCAGTTCTTC.

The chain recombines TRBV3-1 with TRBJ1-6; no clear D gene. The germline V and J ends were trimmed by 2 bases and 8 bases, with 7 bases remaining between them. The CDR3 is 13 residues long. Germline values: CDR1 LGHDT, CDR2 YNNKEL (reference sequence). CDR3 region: CASSQRSDSPLHF. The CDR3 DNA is TGTGCCAGCAGCCAACGGTCCGATTCACCCCTCCACTTT.